The rows below give T cell receptor beta chains drawn from one sample of a study of blood T cell repertoires in COVID-19. Generated by immunoSEQ multiplex PCR, the TCRdb table keeps only in-frame clones and is missing some. Here the sample spans about 150,000 clones, roughly 87% being singletons. The specimen sequenced was PBMCs or T cells enriched from blood (not recorded which). The origin of the receptors is a middle-aged woman who had been exposed to COVID-19. Each CDR3 is given with its conserved first and last residue. D genes are given only for firm matches. Some rows mark clone size as missing; the rest say once, few, many or name a class of expanded clone.

D gene | J gene | clone size | V gene | CDR3 DNA | CDR3 protein
NA | TRBJ2-1 | NA | TRBV29-1 | TGCAGCGTTGTCCAACTAGCTCACAATGAGCAGTTCTTC | CSVVQLAHNEQFF
NA | TRBJ2-7 | NA | TRBV7-2 | TGTGCCAGCAGACGAACTAGAGAGCAGTACTTC | CASRRTREQYF
NA | TRBJ1-5 | NA | TRBV18 | TGTGCCAGCTCCCCACAAGTTACGGGCAATCAGCCCCAGCATTTT | CASSPQVTGNQPQHF
TRBD1 | TRBJ2-1 | NA | TRBV5-1 | TGCGCCAGCAGCCCCGGGACAGGGACCTACAATGAGCAGTTCTTC | CASSPGTGTYNEQFF
NA | TRBJ2-3 | NA | TRBV29-1 | TGCAGCGTTGGTCGGCAGGGGAAGGCAGATACGCAGTATTTT | CSVGRQGKADTQYF
TRBD1 | TRBJ2-7 | NA | TRBV11-2 | TGTGCCAGCAGCTCCCTTAACAGGGGCGGCTACGAGCAGTACTTC | CASSSLNRGGYEQYF
NA | TRBJ1-6 | NA | TRBV10-3 | TGTGCCATCACGACGGGTGGCAACTCACCCCTCCACTTT | CAITTGGNSPLHF
NA | TRBJ2-7 | NA | TRBV21-1 | TGTGCCAGCAGCAAAGAGCGGCGGGGTTTGGAACAGGGGTACGAGCAGTACTTC | CASSKERRGLEQGYEQYF
TRBD2 | TRBJ2-3 | NA | TRBV6-2/TRBV6-3 | TGTGCCAGCAGCCCGACTAGCGGGAGTGCAGATACGCAGTATTTT | CASSPTSGSADTQYF
NA | TRBJ2-1 | NA | TRBV7-8 | TGTGCCAGCAGCTTACGGGGGACCCTCTTGAATGAGCAGTTCTTC | CASSLRGTLLNEQFF
NA | TRBJ2-1 | few | TRBV24-1 | TGTGCCACCAGTGATCGGGGAGTCCTCGATGAGCAGTTCTTC | CATSDRGVLDEQFF
NA | TRBJ2-7 | NA | TRBV4-3 | TGCGCCAGCAGCCAAGTAGAGGGGGCGGGATACGAGCAGTACTTC | CASSQVEGAGYEQYF
NA | TRBJ2-5 | NA | TRBV3-1/TRBV3-2 | TGTGCCAGCAGCCATTCACTTGACTACCAACAAGAGACCCAGTACTTC | CASSHSLDYQQETQYF
TRBD1 | TRBJ1-5 | once | TRBV9 | TGTGCCAGCAGTCTGACAGGGGGCCTGAATCAGCCCCAGCATTTT | CASSLTGGLNQPQHF
NA | TRBJ1-2 | NA | TRBV7-6 | TGTGCCAGCAGCTTATCGGGGGGACATGTCACCTTC | CASSLSGGHVTF
TRBD2 | TRBJ2-7 | NA | TRBV14 | TGTGCCAGCCAAAGGCTGGGACTAGGAGACTACGAGCAGTACTTC | CASQRLGLGDYEQYF
TRBD1 | TRBJ1-2 | NA | TRBV24-1 | TGTGCCACCAGTGACAGGGGGTTCTATGGCTACACCTTC | CATSDRGFYGYTF
NA | TRBJ2-7 | NA | TRBV23-1 | TGCGCCAGCAGTCAATCGTTTAGTCGGCAGCAGGCAACGGTACTCTCCTACGAGCAGTACTTC | CASSQSFSRQQATVLSYEQYF
NA | TRBJ1-6 | NA | TRBV12-2 | TGTGCAAGTCGCTTTAGGCGAGGAAATTCACCCCTCCACTTT | CASRFRRGNSPLHF
NA | TRBJ2-7 | few | TRBV28 | TGTGCCAGCAGGAGAGGGAGGTCCTACGAGCAGTACTTC | CASRRGRSYEQYF
NA | TRBJ1-5 | few | TRBV28 | TGTGCCAGCATGGAGGAACAGCCCCAGCATTTT | CASMEEQPQHF
TRBD1 | TRBJ2-3 | NA | TRBV7-8 | TGTGCCAGCGGTGGACAGGGGACAGATACGCAGTATTTT | CASGGQGTDTQYF
TRBD1 | TRBJ2-2 | NA | TRBV5-5 | TGTGCCAGCAGCGAGGGACAGGGTGCCGGGGAGCTGTTTTTT | CASSEGQGAGELFF
TRBD1 | TRBJ2-2 | once | TRBV5-5 | TGTGCCAGCAGCCAAATGACAGGGGAAGACGGGGAGCTGTTTTTT | CASSQMTGEDGELFF
TRBD1 | TRBJ2-7 | NA | TRBV4-1 | TGCGCCAGCAGCCAAACCGGGACAGGGGGAGGCGAGCAGTACTTC | CASSQTGTGGGEQYF
NA | TRBJ1-3 | NA | TRBV28 | TGTGCCAGCAGTTCCATCCGGGGATCTGGAAACACCATATATTTT | CASSSIRGSGNTIYF
TRBD2 | TRBJ2-1 | NA | TRBV24-1 | TGTGCCACCAGTGAGGCGCCGGGGGGGGAGCAGTTCTTC | CATSEAPGGEQFF
NA | TRBJ1-6 | NA | TRBV6-5 | TGTGCCAGCAGTTACGCGCGCAATTCACCCCTCCACTTT | CASSYARNSPLHF
TRBD1 | TRBJ1-2 | once | TRBV27 | TGTGCCAGTTCTGGGACAGGGAACTATGGCTACACCTTC | CASSGTGNYGYTF
TRBD1 | TRBJ1-1 | NA | TRBV7-3 | TGTGCCAGCAGCTTAACCCCCGGGACAGATCAAGCTTTCTTT | CASSLTPGTDQAFF
NA | TRBJ1-1 | NA | TRBV15 | TGTGCCACCAGCAGAGACGAGACTCGGGCGGGCGCTGAAGCTTTCTTT | CATSRDETRAGAEAFF
NA | TRBJ1-2 | once | TRBV7-9 | TGTGCCAGCAGCCCAGGGGTTGGTATTAACTATGGCTACACCTTC | CASSPGVGINYGYTF
NA | TRBJ2-6 | NA | TRBV6-2/TRBV6-3 | TGTGCCAGCAGTTGGGCCTCCACTGGGGCCAACGTCCTGACTTTC | CASSWASTGANVLTF
TRBD1 | TRBJ1-2 | NA | TRBV5-1 | TGCGCCAGCAGCTTGGACAGGGGGATGTATGGCTACACCTTC | CASSLDRGMYGYTF
NA | TRBJ1-5 | NA | TRBV10-2 | TGCGCCAGCAGTATAGGGGGGGCGAGGCCCCAGCATTTT | CASSIGGARPQHF
TRBD1 | TRBJ1-3 | NA | TRBV27 | TGTGCCAGCAGTCAAGGGACAGTGGGAAACACCATATATTTT | CASSQGTVGNTIYF
TRBD2 | TRBJ2-3 | NA | TRBV3-1/TRBV3-2 | TGTGCCAGCAGCCGGGGGGAGGGGTTCGATACGCAGTATTTT | CASSRGEGFDTQYF
NA | TRBJ1-5 | NA | TRBV7-2 | TGTGCCAGCAGCTTAAGGGTGTCTAGCAATCAGCCCCGGCATTTT | CASSLRVSSNQPRHF
TRBD1 | TRBJ1-1 | NA | TRBV19 | TGTGCCAGTAGTGGAAAGACAGGGTTGAACACTGAAGCTTTCTTT | CASSGKTGLNTEAFF
NA | TRBJ2-3 | once | TRBV5-1 | TGCGCCAGCAGCTCTCAGGGTTGGACAGATACGCAGTATTTT | CASSSQGWTDTQYF
TRBD1 | TRBJ2-7 | NA | TRBV6-1 | TGTGCCAGCAGTGAAGCGTGGACAGGGGGCCGCGAGCAGTACTTC | CASSEAWTGGREQYF
TRBD1 | TRBJ1-5 | NA | TRBV6-2/TRBV6-3 | TGTGCCAGCAGCCCATGGGGGAGGGGACAGGGGCAGCCCCAGCATTTT | CASSPWGRGQGQPQHF
NA | TRBJ1-4 | NA | TRBV15 | TGTGCCACCAGCAGAGGCCGGAGCAGCACAACTAATGAAAAACTGTTTTTT | CATSRGRSSTTNEKLFF
NA | TRBJ1-1 | NA | TRBV15 | TGTGCCACCAGCAGAGATCGCGGGGCCCTTAACACTGAAGCTTTCTTT | CATSRDRGALNTEAFF
NA | TRBJ2-7 | NA | TRBV3-1/TRBV3-2 | TGTGCCAGCAGCCAAGATCACGGACAGCCTTACGAGCAGTACTTC | CASSQDHGQPYEQYF
TRBD2 | TRBJ2-1 | few | TRBV5-1 | TGCGCCAGCAGGTCTCTAGCGGGGGTTAGCAATGAGCAGTTCTTC | CASRSLAGVSNEQFF
NA | TRBJ2-2 | NA | TRBV5-1 | TGCGCCAGCAGCTCCGGGAGCCTTAACACCGGGGAGCTGTTTTTT | CASSSGSLNTGELFF
NA | TRBJ1-5 | once | TRBV7-2 | TGTGCCAGCAGCTTAGTGGCAGGGCGAAATCAGCCCCAGCATTTT | CASSLVAGRNQPQHF
NA | TRBJ1-2 | NA | TRBV7-2 | TGTGCCAGCAGCTCTCCGACAGCTAGCTATGGCTACACCTTC | CASSSPTASYGYTF
NA | TRBJ2-7 | NA | TRBV29-1 | TGCAGCGTTGTGACAGTTAAGGGCTACGAGCAGTACTTC | CSVVTVKGYEQYF
TRBD2 | TRBJ2-1 | NA | TRBV27 | TGTGCCAGCAGCCCAACGACCGGACTAGTTCACAATGAGCAGTTCTTC | CASSPTTGLVHNEQFF
TRBD1 | TRBJ2-7 | NA | TRBV7-2 | TGTGCCAGCAGCTCCTATACAGGGGGCTACGAGCAGTACTTC | CASSSYTGGYEQYF